This TCR beta chain was identified during a study of T cells in women clearing cervical HPV infection. About this clone: The sequence runs out 3 residues before the end of the CDR3; the remainder is reconstructed from the germline J gene.

Germline lookup yields CDR1 SGHRS and CDR2 YFSETQ. The CDR3 extends over 14 amino acids. Method: immunoSEQ multiplex PCR; TCRdb's copy keeps in-frame clones and lacks some. The listing records 30,000 or so clones. The sequenced sample was blood buffy coat. This receptor was obtained from a woman between 18 and 70 years old with a cervical HPV16 infection that either progressed to CIN3+ or cleared (not recorded which). The chain has TRBV5-1 and TRBJ2-2; 9 positions match TRBD1. CDR3 residues: CASSADRGNSPLFF. The part of the CDR3 DNA that was read is TGCGCCAGCAGCGCGGACAGGGGTAATTCACCG.